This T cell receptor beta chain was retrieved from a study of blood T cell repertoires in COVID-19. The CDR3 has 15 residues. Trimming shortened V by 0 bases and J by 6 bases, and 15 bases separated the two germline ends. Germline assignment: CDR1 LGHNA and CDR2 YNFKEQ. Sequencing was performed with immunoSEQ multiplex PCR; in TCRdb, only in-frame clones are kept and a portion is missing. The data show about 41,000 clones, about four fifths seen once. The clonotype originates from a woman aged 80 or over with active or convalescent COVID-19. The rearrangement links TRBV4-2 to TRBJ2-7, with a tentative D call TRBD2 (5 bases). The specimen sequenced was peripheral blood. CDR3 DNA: TGTGCCAGCAGCCAAGAAAGCCTAGCTTCGGGCGAGCAGTACTTC. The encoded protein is CASSQESLASGEQYF.